Listed here are 18 T cell receptor beta chains from one sample, sequenced in a study of shared clonotypes between healthy human individuals. Naive-designated CD8 cells lacked CD45RO, were positively enriched for CCR7, and omitted terminally differentiated effector memory CD45RA+ cells. Profiling relied on immunoSEQ multiplex PCR, and the TCRdb table lists in-frame clones only, not all of them. The sample gives around 600,000 clones, about 95% of which show up once; about 0.11% is in the top ten. The sequenced sample consisted of naive CD8+ T cells sorted from blood. Receptor source: a woman aged 30 to 39 in good health.

The CDR3 nucleotides read TGTGCCAGTAGTATAGACAGATACAATGAGCAGTTCTTC. It codes for CASSIDRYNEQFF. The chain carries TRBV19 and TRBJ2-1, with D uncertain. Germline CDR1 reads LNHDA; CDR2 reads SQIVND (reference sequence). This CDR3 region has 13 residues. Trimming removed 0 bases at V and 4 bases at J, with 4 bases between.

The chain has TRBV10-2 and TRBJ1-3; D gene ambiguous. There are 13 residues in the CDR3. The germline gives CDR1 WSHSY, CDR2 SAAADI. Trimming stripped 5 bases from V and 4 bases from J, with 9 bases between. For the CDR3, the DNA is TGCGCCAGCAGTCCGAGTCCCGGAAACACCATATATTTT. Translated: CASSPSPGNTIYF.

This clone appeared once. This chain joins TRBV7-9 and TRBJ2-7, with 10 bases matching TRBD2. Germline V CDR1 and CDR2: SEHNR, FQNEAQ (reference sequence). With 5 bases clipped from V and 2 bases from J, the junction kept 9 bases outside the gene matches. This CDR3 contains 16 residues. The chain's CDR3 is CASSPATSGSTYEQYF. Written as DNA, the CDR3 is TGTGCCAGCAGCCCCGCGACTAGCGGGTCAACCTACGAGCAGTACTTC. Drawing the rest from reference TRBV7-9 and TRBJ2-7, the complete variable domain is DTGVSQNPRHKITKRGQNVTFRCDPISEHNRLYWYRQTLGQGPEFLTYFQNEAQLEKSRLLSDRFSAERPKGSFSTLEIQRTEQGDSAMYLCASSPATSGSTYEQYFGPGTRLTVT.

This clone appeared once. This sequence joins TRBV19 and TRBJ2-7; D is undetermined. The CDR3 is 14 amino acids. V dropped 4 bases and J dropped 6 bases, with 16 bases sitting between them. Germline CDR1 LNHDA, CDR2 SQIVND (reference sequence). CDR3 nucleotide sequence: TGTGCCAGTAGTACCCCGCCCCGAGCGCGCGAGCAGTACTTC. This sequence encodes CASSTPPRAREQYF.

The chain joins TRBV11-3 to TRBJ1-1, with D possibly being TRBD1 (5 bases). The germline gives CDR1 SGHNT, CDR2 YENEEA. The length of the CDR3 is 13 residues. Between the trimmed V and J ends, which lost 3 bases and 3 bases, there was a span of 8 bases. Here the CDR3 DNA reads TGTGCCAGCAGCTTTCAGACAGACACTGAAGCTTTCTTT. This codes for CASSFQTDTEAFF.

On this clone itself: The identical CDR3 is also encoded by other nucleotide sequences in the sample. This rearrangement joins TRBV5-6 to TRBJ1-1; weak D call: TRBD1 (5 bases). Germline CDR1 reads SGHDT; CDR2 reads YYEEEE. The CDR3 contains 12 residues. Trimming shortened V by 4 bases and J by 4 bases, and 8 bases separated the two germline ends. The CDR3 spells CASSPGPTEAFF. In DNA, the CDR3 is TGTGCCAGCAGCCCAGGGCCCACTGAAGCTTTCTTT.

The chain employs TRBV4-2 and TRBJ2-1, with D perhaps matching TRBD1 (5 bases). V was trimmed by 1 base and J by 2 bases, leaving 12 bases between them. This CDR3 spans 16 amino acids. Looked up from germline, CDR1 is LGHNA and CDR2 is YNFKEQ. Written as DNA, the CDR3 is TGTGCCAGCAGCCAAGTGACAGACGGCCCCTACAATGAGCAGTTCTTC. It encodes CASSQVTDGPYNEQFF.

The chain links TRBV15 to TRBJ2-2; perhaps D is TRBD1 or TRBD2 (5 bases each). V shed 0 bases and J shed 6 bases, with 8 bases lying between them. Per the germline V gene, CDR1 is LNHNV and CDR2 is YYDKDF (reference sequence). CDR3 length: 14 amino acids. The CDR3 DNA is TGTGCCACCAGCAGAGATCGGGGCGCCGGGGAGCTGTTTTTT. Encoded protein: CATSRDRGAGELFF. Looking up the rest from reference TRBV15 and TRBJ2-2 gives the full variable domain: DAMVIQNPRYQVTQFGKPVTLSCSQTLNHNVMYWYQQKSSQAPKLLFHYYDKDFNNEADTPDNFQSRRPNTSFCFLDIRSPGLGDTAMYLCATSRDRGAGELFFGEGSRLTVL.

The rearrangement joins TRBV29-1 to TRBJ2-5; 9 bases fit TRBD1. Near its end, the DNA agrees better with TRBJ2-7, so the J call may be wrong. CDR1 and CDR2 from the germline V gene are SQVTM and ANQGSEA. This CDR3 is built from 13 residues. The chain's CDR3 is CSVRTGVSYEQYF. For the CDR3, the DNA is TGCAGCGTCCGGACAGGGGTCTCCTACGAGCAGTACTTC.

The V and J genes are TRBV29-1 and TRBJ1-2; possible D gene TRBD1, 5 bases. Between the trimmed V and J ends, which lost 6 bases and 5 bases, there was a span of 10 bases. Germline V CDR1 and CDR2: SQVTM, ANQGSEA. The CDR3 length is 11 residues. This chain's CDR3 is CSVQVLYGYTF. CDR3 coding DNA: TGCAGCGTACAGGTCCTATATGGCTACACCTTC.

The rearrangement uses TRBV27 and TRBJ2-1; TRBD2 might be the D (6 bases). There are 14 residues in the CDR3. Trimming cost V 2 bases and J 6 bases, with 11 bases left between them. Per germline, CDR1 MNHEY and CDR2 SMNVEV (reference sequence). The CDR3 protein is CASSLRDLTNEQFF. The CDR3 bases are TGTGCCAGCAGTTTACGGGACTTAACCAATGAGCAGTTCTTC.

The V gene is TRBV7-2, the J gene TRBJ1-6; no firm D call. Germline loops: CDR1 SGHTA, CDR2 FQGNSA. With 5 bases removed from V and 6 bases from J, the gap between germline ends came to 17 bases. The CDR3 consists of 16 residues. The CDR3 sequence: CASSQYGGVGNSPLHF. CDR3 bases: TGTGCCAGCAGCCAATACGGCGGAGTTGGTAATTCACCCCTCCACTTT.

V gene TRBV28 combines with J gene TRBJ2-7; weak D call: TRBD1 (8 bases). Per the germline V gene, CDR1 is MDHEN and CDR2 is SYDVKM. The ends were cut back, 8 bases at V and 1 base at J, with 18 bases in the middle. The CDR3 runs 15 residues. This CDR3 reads CASRLTGGESYEQYF. The CDR3 region has the DNA TGTGCCAGCCGACTAACAGGGGGGGAGTCCTACGAGCAGTACTTC.

The V and J genes are TRBV19 and TRBJ2-1; D may be TRBD2 (5 bases). Trimming pared 1 base from V and 2 bases from J, leaving 12 bases between. The germline V gene has CDR1 LNHDA and CDR2 SQIVND (reference sequence). The CDR3 is 16 residues long. The CDR3 sequence: CASSIGSGSPYNEQFF. Written as DNA, the CDR3 is TGTGCCAGTAGTATAGGGTCGGGGTCACCCTACAATGAGCAGTTCTTC.

The J gene is TRBJ2-1, the V gene TRBV4-1; TRBD2 aligns across 8 bases. Per germline, CDR1 MGHRA and CDR2 YSYEKL. J gave up 1 base and V 6 bases, and 8 bases lay outside the gene matches. This CDR3 spans 16 amino acids. DNA for the CDR3: TGCGCCAGCAGTCCCGAAGCGGGAGATTCCTACAATGAGCAGTTCTTC. The encoded protein is CASSPEAGDSYNEQFF.

V usage is TRBV5-4 and J usage is TRBJ2-7; D is tentatively TRBD1 or TRBD2 (5 bases each). In germline, CDR1 is SGHNT, CDR2 YYREEE (reference sequence). Trimming stripped 2 bases from V and 3 bases from J, with 15 bases between. This CDR3 spans 15 amino acids. The CDR3 protein is CASSFHGGPLYEQYF. The CDR3 nucleotides read TGTGCCAGCAGCTTTCATGGGGGACCGCTCTACGAGCAGTACTTC.

The J gene is TRBJ2-7, the V gene TRBV28; TRBD2 might be the D (7 bases). This CDR3 has 15 amino acids. Trimming shortened V by 1 base and J by 5 bases, and 15 bases separated the two germline ends. From germline, CDR1 is MDHEN and CDR2 SYDVKM. For the CDR3, the DNA is TGTGCCAGCAGTTTATCCGCAGGGGAGGGCCACGAGCAGTACTTC. Translating gives CASSLSAGEGHEQYF.

The gene calls are TRBV27 and TRBJ2-4; 7 bases are shared with TRBD2. Germline CDR1 and CDR2: MNHEY and SMNVEV (reference sequence). This CDR3 comprises 14 residues. V dropped 4 bases and J dropped 6; count of bases not matched to a gene: 6. CDR3 bases: TGTGCCAGCAGTTCGAGACTAGCTAGAAACATTCAGTACTTC. Its translation is CASSSRLARNIQYF.